The source of this T cell receptor (beta chain) is a study of shared clonotypes between healthy human individuals. Clones were read by immunoSEQ multiplex PCR, and TCRdb kept only the in-frame ones, dropping some. The data show some 2,000,000 clones, with over 85% seen just once and 0.9% to 1.3% held by the top ten. Cells designated naive CD8 were CD45RO-negative and were positively selected for CCR7, with terminally differentiated effector memory CD45RA+ cells excluded. The length of the CDR3 is 17 residues. The germline CDR1 and CDR2 sequences are SGHVS and FQNEAQ. Trimming pared 1 base from V and 1 base from J, leaving 16 bases between.

The chain has TRBV7-8 and TRBJ1-1, with D maybe TRBD1 (6 bases). The receptor comes from a man aged 18 to 30 in good health. The sample taken for sequencing was naive CD8+ T cells sorted from blood. The CDR3 region is CASSLVLLGGRNTEAFF. CDR3 DNA: TGTGCCAGCAGCTTAGTATTATTAGGGGGAAGGAACACTGAAGCTTTCTTT. Looking up the rest from reference TRBV7-8 and TRBJ1-1 gives the full variable domain: GAGVSQSPRYKVAKRGQDVALRCDPISGHVSLFWYQQALGQGPEFLTYFQNEAQLDKSGLPSDRFFAERPEGSVSTLKIQRTQQEDSAVYLCASSLVLLGGRNTEAFFGQGTRLTVV.